These T cell receptor beta chains were read from a single sample in a study of regulatory T cells in long-lasting Graves disease. TCRdb re-derived calls from the multiplex PCR reads in MiXCR, one entry per CDR3 protein. In the table there are 300,000 to 400,000 distinct CDR3 sequences, roughly a sixth of which are singletons. The same data also went into a second study, on T cells in Graves' hyperthyroidism and ophthalmopathy.

The sample consisted of peripheral blood mononuclear cells (PBMCs), taken at new diagnosis, from a patient treated with antithyroid drugs. These receptors were collected from a middle-aged man with Graves disease. Each CDR3 is given with its conserved first and last residue. The order of the fields is clone size, V gene, D gene, J gene, CDR3 protein, CDR3 DNA. D genes are given only for firm matches. Clone size is shown for a subset of rows, as once, few, many or a class of expanded clone.

size: many; V: TRBV12-3/TRBV12-4; D: -; J: TRBJ2-1; CDR3: CASKAQVVLNEQFF; DNA: TGTGCCAGCAAGGCACAGGTGGTTCTCAATGAGCAGTTCTTC
size: few; V: TRBV4-1; D: -; J: TRBJ1-2; CDR3: CASSQEEENYGYTF; DNA: TGCGCCAGCAGCCAAGAAGAAGAGAACTATGGCTACACCTTC
size: many; V: TRBV28; D: -; J: TRBJ1-2; CDR3: CASSYTDSYTF; DNA: TGTGCCAGCAGTTACACAGACAGCTACACCTTC
size: many; V: TRBV4-2; D: TRBD1; J: TRBJ2-5; CDR3: CASSPQGAGEGTQYF; DNA: TGTGCCAGCAGCCCACAGGGGGCGGGGGAGGGGACCCAGTACTTC
size: few; V: TRBV5-6; D: -; J: TRBJ2-5; CDR3: CASSPPAGVEETQYF; DNA: TGTGCCAGCAGTCCTCCTGCAGGGGTGGAAGAGACCCAGTACTTC
size: few; V: TRBV11-1; D: -; J: TRBJ2-3; CDR3: CASSPVTGSGTQYF; DNA: TGTGCCAGCAGCCCGGTGACAGGCTCGGGTACGCAGTATTTT
size: many; V: TRBV9; D: TRBD1; J: TRBJ1-1; CDR3: CASSAGGRPSLSEAFF; DNA: TGTGCCAGCAGCGCAGGGGGCCGCCCAAGCCTCTCTGAAGCTTTCTTT
size: few; V: TRBV28; D: TRBD2; J: TRBJ2-2; CDR3: CASSLLAGGFATGELFF; DNA: TGTGCCAGCAGTTTACTAGCGGGGGGTTTCGCCACCGGGGAGCTGTTTTTT
size: many; V: TRBV20-1; D: TRBD1; J: TRBJ2-5; CDR3: CSARDGGTGSETQYF; DNA: TGCAGTGCTAGAGATGGGGGGACAGGTTCAGAGACCCAGTACTTC
size: few; V: TRBV7-9; D: -; J: TRBJ1-5; CDR3: CASSLDSSSGQPQHF; DNA: TGTGCCAGCAGCTTAGATTCATCCTCAGGACAGCCCCAGCATTTT
size: few; V: TRBV19; D: -; J: TRBJ1-5; CDR3: CASSIRRGSNQPQHF; DNA: TGTGCCAGTAGTATCCGGCGCGGGAGCAATCAGCCCCAGCATTTT
size: -; V: TRBV6-5; D: -; J: TRBJ2-2; CDR3: CASSYGANTGELFF; DNA: TGTGCCAGCAGTTACGGGGCAAACACCGGGGAGCTGTTTTTT
size: -; V: TRBV5-4; D: TRBD2; J: TRBJ2-1; CDR3: CASSQGLAGARNEQFF; DNA: TGTGCCAGCAGCCAGGGACTAGCGGGGGCGCGCAATGAGCAGTTCTTC
size: few; V: TRBV4-1; D: -; J: TRBJ2-7; CDR3: CASSQGTPASYEQYF; DNA: TGCGCCAGCAGCCAGGGGACGCCAGCCTCCTACGAGCAGTACTTC
size: few; V: TRBV2; D: -; J: TRBJ1-4; CDR3: CASSDRGRGEKLFF; DNA: TGTGCCAGCAGTGATCGGGGCAGGGGAGAAAAACTGTTTTTT
size: many; V: TRBV3-1; D: -; J: TRBJ1-5; CDR3: CASSQSNQPQHF; DNA: TGTGCCAGCAGCCAAAGCAATCAGCCCCAGCATTTT
size: many; V: TRBV18; D: TRBD1; J: TRBJ1-1; CDR3: CASSVDREEAFF; DNA: TGTGCCAGCTCAGTCGACAGGGAGGAAGCTTTCTTT
size: many; V: TRBV7-3; D: -; J: TRBJ2-3; CDR3: CASSLNGQGDTQYF; DNA: TGTGCCAGCAGCTTAAATGGTCAGGGCGATACGCAGTATTTT
size: many; V: TRBV20-1; D: -; J: TRBJ2-3; CDR3: CSAMAGTGTDTQYF; DNA: TGCAGTGCGATGGCGGGGACGGGTACAGATACGCAGTATTTT
size: few; V: TRBV19; D: -; J: TRBJ1-2; CDR3: CASSRTFGQTDYGYTF; DNA: TGTGCCAGTAGCCGAACATTCGGACAGACGGATTATGGCTACACCTTC
size: many; V: TRBV28; D: -; J: TRBJ2-7; CDR3: CASSLSGKEQYF; DNA: TGTGCCAGCAGTTTATCCGGGAAAGAGCAGTACTTC
size: -; V: TRBV20-1; D: -; J: TRBJ2-3; CDR3: CSAFDTLSTDTQYF; DNA: TGCAGTGCTTTTGACACCCTCTCCACAGATACGCAGTATTTT
size: many; V: TRBV10-3; D: -; J: TRBJ1-1; CDR3: CAISEDRVGTEAFF; DNA: TGTGCCATCAGTGAGGACCGGGTGGGCACTGAAGCTTTCTTT
size: many; V: TRBV7-2; D: -; J: TRBJ1-1; CDR3: CASSLTSTGNTEAFF; DNA: TGTGCCAGCAGCTTAACATCGACGGGGAACACTGAAGCTTTCTTT
size: many; V: TRBV11-2; D: -; J: TRBJ1-5; CDR3: CASSLDRGDYQPQHF; DNA: TGTGCCAGCAGCTTAGATCGGGGGGACTATCAGCCCCAGCATTTT
size: few; V: TRBV28; D: -; J: TRBJ1-2; CDR3: CASRGNRGDYGYTF; DNA: TGTGCCAGCAGGGGGAATAGAGGTGACTATGGCTACACCTTC
size: few; V: TRBV10-3; D: TRBD1; J: TRBJ2-1; CDR3: CATRDRGLNEQFF; DNA: TGTGCCACCAGAGACAGGGGGCTGAATGAGCAGTTCTTC
size: few; V: TRBV19; D: TRBD1; J: TRBJ2-1; CDR3: CASRDRGMNEQFF; DNA: TGTGCCAGTAGGGACAGGGGCATGAATGAGCAGTTCTTC
size: -; V: TRBV25-1; D: -; J: TRBJ1-1; CDR3: CASSGGVEAFF; DNA: TGTGCCAGCAGCGGGGGAGTTGAAGCTTTCTTT
size: many; V: TRBV6-5; D: TRBD1; J: TRBJ2-7; CDR3: CASSFGTDSYEQYF; DNA: TGTGCCAGCAGTTTCGGGACAGACTCCTACGAGCAGTACTTC
size: many; V: TRBV5-1; D: -; J: TRBJ1-3; CDR3: CASSFAGLGNTIYF; DNA: TGCGCCAGCAGCTTTGCAGGGCTCGGAAACACCATATATTTT
size: many; V: TRBV3-1; D: -; J: TRBJ2-7; CDR3: CASSQPGHLYEQYF; DNA: TGTGCCAGCAGCCAGCCGGGCCACTTATACGAGCAGTACTTC
size: many; V: TRBV2; D: TRBD1; J: TRBJ1-2; CDR3: CASTLPDRGRGYTF; DNA: TGTGCCAGCACCCTACCGGACAGGGGAAGAGGCTACACCTTC
size: many; V: TRBV30; D: -; J: TRBJ1-5; CDR3: CAWSVYSNQPQHF; DNA: TGTGCCTGGAGTGTCTATAGCAATCAGCCCCAGCATTTT
size: -; V: TRBV27; D: -; J: TRBJ2-7; CDR3: CASSSPFGLNSYEQYF; DNA: TGTGCCAGCAGTTCCCCATTCGGACTGAATTCCTACGAGCAGTACTTC
size: -; V: TRBV28; D: -; J: TRBJ1-2; CDR3: CASSDLWVEPADYGYTF; DNA: TGTGCCAGCAGTGATCTCTGGGTGGAACCAGCGGACTATGGCTACACCTTC
size: many; V: TRBV10-1; D: -; J: TRBJ1-1; CDR3: CASRVARDTEAFF; DNA: TGCGCCAGCAGGGTGGCAAGGGACACTGAAGCTTTCTTT
size: -; V: TRBV29-1; D: -; J: TRBJ1-1; CDR3: CSVVAGIEAFF; DNA: TGCAGCGTTGTTGCGGGAATTGAAGCTTTCTTT
size: -; V: TRBV7-2; D: -; J: TRBJ2-2; CDR3: CASGISNTGELFF; DNA: TGTGCCAGCGGTATTTCGAACACCGGGGAGCTGTTTTTT
size: few; V: TRBV12-3/TRBV12-4; D: -; J: TRBJ2-2; CDR3: CASSLFGSGELFF; DNA: TGTGCCAGCAGTTTATTTGGTTCCGGGGAGCTGTTTTTT
size: many; V: TRBV7-2; D: TRBD2; J: TRBJ2-7; CDR3: CASSLEARLAPPYEQYF; DNA: TGTGCCAGCAGCTTAGAAGCGAGACTAGCGCCACCCTACGAGCAGTACTTC
size: many; V: TRBV28; D: -; J: TRBJ2-1; CDR3: CASSRAPPVNNEQFF; DNA: TGTGCCAGCAGCAGAGCGCCTCCGGTGAACAATGAGCAGTTCTTC
size: many; V: TRBV28; D: -; J: TRBJ2-3; CDR3: CASRPTLSTDTQYF; DNA: TGTGCCAGCCGACCCACTTTAAGCACAGATACGCAGTATTTT
size: few; V: TRBV15; D: -; J: TRBJ2-1; CDR3: CATSRDSFFVEQFF; DNA: TGTGCCACCAGCAGAGATTCATTTTTCGTTGAGCAGTTCTTC
size: -; V: TRBV3-1; D: -; J: TRBJ2-1; CDR3: CASSKGGLYNEQFF; DNA: TGTGCCAGCAGCAAGGGGGGCCTCTACAATGAGCAGTTCTTC
size: many; V: TRBV28; D: TRBD1; J: TRBJ1-5; CDR3: CASSTRDRGIGRNQPQHF; DNA: TGTGCCAGCAGCACCCGGGACAGGGGGATAGGGAGGAATCAGCCCCAGCATTTT
size: -; V: TRBV18; D: -; J: TRBJ1-5; CDR3: CASSPGTQGKPQHF; DNA: TGTGCCAGCTCACCGGGAACGCAGGGGAAGCCCCAGCATTTT
size: many; V: TRBV6-5; D: -; J: TRBJ2-4; CDR3: CASSFRAAKNIQYF; DNA: TGTGCCAGCAGTTTCAGGGCGGCCAAAAACATTCAGTACTTC
size: few; V: TRBV6-1; D: -; J: TRBJ2-5; CDR3: CASSLPPQETQYF; DNA: TGTGCCAGCAGCTTGCCACCCCAAGAGACCCAGTACTTC
size: -; V: TRBV12-3/TRBV12-4; D: TRBD2; J: TRBJ2-1; CDR3: CASTHDAGGPNNEQFF; DNA: TGTGCCAGCACCCATGACGCGGGGGGCCCAAACAATGAGCAGTTCTTC
size: -; V: TRBV13; D: -; J: TRBJ1-2; CDR3: CASSLGRRTGGYTF; DNA: TGTGCCAGCAGCTTGGGACGTAGGACGGGCGGCTACACCTTC
size: many; V: TRBV11-2; D: TRBD1; J: TRBJ2-7; CDR3: CASSPLGQDPYEQYF; DNA: TGTGCCAGCAGCCCTCTGGGACAGGACCCCTACGAGCAGTACTTC
size: many; V: TRBV5-1; D: -; J: TRBJ2-3; CDR3: CASSSIGQQLGDTQYF; DNA: TGCGCCAGCAGCTCCATCGGGCAGCAACTCGGAGATACGCAGTATTTT
size: many; V: TRBV5-1; D: -; J: TRBJ2-1; CDR3: CASSVGGPYNEQFF; DNA: TGCGCCAGCAGTGTTGGGGGCCCGTACAATGAGCAGTTCTTC
size: many; V: TRBV6-1; D: TRBD1; J: TRBJ1-1; CDR3: CASSKQGAIPKAFF; DNA: TGTGCCAGCAGTAAACAGGGGGCGATTCCCAAAGCTTTCTTT
size: many; V: TRBV7-2; D: TRBD1; J: TRBJ1-3; CDR3: CASSSGQGGNTIYF; DNA: TGTGCCAGCAGCTCAGGACAGGGAGGAAACACCATATATTTT
size: few; V: TRBV29-1; D: -; J: TRBJ2-7; CDR3: CSVEAGRYEQYF; DNA: TGCAGCGTTGAGGCAGGGAGGTACGAGCAGTACTTC